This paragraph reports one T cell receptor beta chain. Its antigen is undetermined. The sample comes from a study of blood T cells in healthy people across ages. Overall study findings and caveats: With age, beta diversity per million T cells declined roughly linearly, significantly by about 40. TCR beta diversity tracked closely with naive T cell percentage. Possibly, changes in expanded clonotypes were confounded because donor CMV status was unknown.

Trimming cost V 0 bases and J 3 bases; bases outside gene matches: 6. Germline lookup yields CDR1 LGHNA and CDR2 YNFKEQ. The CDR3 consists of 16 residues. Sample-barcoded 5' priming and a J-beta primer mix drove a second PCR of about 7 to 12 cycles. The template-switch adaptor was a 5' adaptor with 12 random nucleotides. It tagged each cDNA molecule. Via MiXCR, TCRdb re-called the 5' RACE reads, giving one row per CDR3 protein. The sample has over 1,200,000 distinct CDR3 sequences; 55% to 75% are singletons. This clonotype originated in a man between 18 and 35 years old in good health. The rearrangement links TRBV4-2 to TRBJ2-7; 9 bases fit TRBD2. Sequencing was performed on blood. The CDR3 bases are TGTGCCAGCAGCCAAGAGGGGCGGGAGGGCCTCTACGAGCAGTACTTC. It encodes CASSQEGREGLYEQYF.